The clone carrying this TCR beta chain showed up many times. The sample originates from a study of blood T cells in healthy people across ages. A second about 6 to 12 cycle PCR used barcoded and J-beta primers. MiXCR was run by TCRdb on the 5' RACE reads, yielding one entry per CDR3 protein. The data show around 800,000 distinct CDR3 sequences, about 46% seen once. The junction had 5 bases not matched to a gene; V was cut back by 0 bases and J by 6 bases. Germline V gives CDR1 SGHDT, CDR2 YYEEEE. This CDR3 is built from 14 residues. Input material: blood. The chain is built from TRBV5-6 and TRBJ1-2; 7 bases map to TRBD1. The receptor was derived from an elderly man in good health. The CDR3 DNA reads TGTGCCAGCAGCTTGGTGACAGGGATGGATGGCTACACCTTC. It is translated as CASSLVTGMDGYTF.